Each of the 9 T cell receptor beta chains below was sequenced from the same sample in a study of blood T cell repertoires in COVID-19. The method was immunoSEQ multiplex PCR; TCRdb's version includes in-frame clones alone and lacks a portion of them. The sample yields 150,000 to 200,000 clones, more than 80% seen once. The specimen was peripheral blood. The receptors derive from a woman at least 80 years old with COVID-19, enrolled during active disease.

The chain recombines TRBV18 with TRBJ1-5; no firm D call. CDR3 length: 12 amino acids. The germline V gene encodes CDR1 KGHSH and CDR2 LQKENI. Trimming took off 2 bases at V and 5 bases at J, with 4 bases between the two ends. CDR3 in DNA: TGTGCCAGCTCACCAGCGGATCAGCCCCAGCATTTT. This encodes CASSPADQPQHF.

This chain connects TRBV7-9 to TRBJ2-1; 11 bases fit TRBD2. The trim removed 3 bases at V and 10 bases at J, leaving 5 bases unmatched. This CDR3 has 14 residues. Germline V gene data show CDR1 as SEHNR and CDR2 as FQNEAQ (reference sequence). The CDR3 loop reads CASSFQGLAVEQFF. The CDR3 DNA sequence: TGTGCCAGCAGCTTCCAGGGACTAGCGGTAGAGCAGTTCTTC.

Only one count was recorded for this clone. CDR3 loop: CASSLAGTASNYGYTF. In DNA, the CDR3 is TGTGCCAGCAGCTTAGCCGGGACAGCTTCAAACTATGGCTACACCTTC. The chain carries TRBV7-9 and TRBJ1-2, with 7 nucleotides matching TRBD1. This CDR3 contains 16 residues. V was pared by 0 bases and J by 2 bases, with 6 bases of the junction left unmatched. Germline-derived CDR1 and CDR2 are SEHNR and FQNEAQ (reference sequence).

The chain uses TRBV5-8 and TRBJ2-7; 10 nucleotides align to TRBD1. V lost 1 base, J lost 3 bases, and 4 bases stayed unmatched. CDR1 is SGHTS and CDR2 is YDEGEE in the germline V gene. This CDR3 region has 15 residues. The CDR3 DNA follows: TGTGCCAGCAGCTTGCGTAGGACAGGGGGCTACGAGCAGTACTTC. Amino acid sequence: CASSLRRTGGYEQYF.

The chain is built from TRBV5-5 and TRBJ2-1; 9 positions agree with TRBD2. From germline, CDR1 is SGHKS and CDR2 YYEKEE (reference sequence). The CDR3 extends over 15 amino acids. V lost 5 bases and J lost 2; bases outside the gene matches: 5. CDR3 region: CASRLTSGPYNEQFF. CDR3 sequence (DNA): TGTGCCAGCAGACTTACTAGCGGGCCCTACAATGAGCAGTTCTTC.

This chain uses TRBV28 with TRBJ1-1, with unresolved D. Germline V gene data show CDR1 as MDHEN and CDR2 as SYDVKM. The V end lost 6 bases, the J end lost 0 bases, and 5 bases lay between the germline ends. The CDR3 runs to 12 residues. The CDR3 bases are TGTGCCAGCAGGGTAGTGAACACTGAAGCTTTCTTT. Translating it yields CASRVVNTEAFF.

CDR3 sequence (DNA): TGTGCCATCAGTGAGGAGGGGACAGGGGGTTCCTACGAGCAGTACTTC. Its translation is CAISEEGTGGSYEQYF. The chain uses TRBV10-3 and TRBJ2-7; 11 bases map to TRBD1. The CDR3 covers 16 residues. V dropped 2 bases and J dropped 1; count of bases not matched to a gene: 4. The germline V gene encodes CDR1 ENHRY and CDR2 SYGVKD.

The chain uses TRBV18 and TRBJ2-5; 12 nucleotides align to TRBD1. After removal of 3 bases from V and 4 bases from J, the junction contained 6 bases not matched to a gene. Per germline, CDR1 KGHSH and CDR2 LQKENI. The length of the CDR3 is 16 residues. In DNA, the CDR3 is TGTGCCAGCTCACCCGGGACAGGGGGCAGAGGAGAGACCCAGTACTTC. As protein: CASSPGTGGRGETQYF.

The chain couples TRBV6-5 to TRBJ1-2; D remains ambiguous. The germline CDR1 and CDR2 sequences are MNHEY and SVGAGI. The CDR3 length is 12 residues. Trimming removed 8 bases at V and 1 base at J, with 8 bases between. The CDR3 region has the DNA TGTGCCAGCTCAAGAGATAACTATGGCTACACCTTC. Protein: CASSRDNYGYTF.